The entry below gives a single T cell receptor beta chain sequence along with its context. V dropped 1 base and J dropped 5; count of bases not matched to a gene: 9. CDR1 and CDR2 (germline): SEHNR, FQNEAQ (reference sequence). The CDR3 has 17 residues. The assay was immunoSEQ multiplex PCR, and TCRdb's table has in-frame clones only and misses some. The sample lists 70,000 or so clones, just under 90% occurring once. This sample is drawn from a study of blood T cell repertoires in COVID-19. Looking at the study overall: Acute and convalescent COVID-19 specimens originated in the United States, Italy and Spain. PBMCs, B-cell-depleted T cells, or T cells were the source of the cDNA or gDNA that made up the material.

The TCR sequence derives from a woman aged 80 or over with active COVID-19. Sequenced input: peripheral blood. The chain recombines TRBV7-9 with TRBJ2-5, with 11 bases aligning to TRBD2. CDR3 nucleotide sequence: TGTGCCAGCAGCTTAGATCTTAGCGGGAGGGCCGGGGAGACCCAGTACTTC. Protein product: CASSLDLSGRAGETQYF.